These 17 T cell receptor beta chains were all obtained from the same sample, sequenced in a study of blood T cells in healthy people across ages. Alongside a J-beta primer mix, a sample-barcoded 5' primer served in a second PCR lasting about 7 to 11 cycles. TCRdb itself ran the 5' RACE reads through MiXCR, one entry per CDR3 protein. The sample shows roughly 2 million distinct CDR3 sequences, 40% to 55% of them seen only once. The sequenced sample was blood. These receptors all stem from a woman in her 40s in good health.

The chain couples TRBV27 to TRBJ2-3, with D unclear. Trimming shortened V by 1 base and J by 2 bases, and 7 bases separated the two germline ends. The CDR3 covers 14 residues. Germline V lookup: CDR1 MNHEY, CDR2 SMNVEV (reference sequence). CDR3: CASSLWQPTDTQYF. In DNA, the CDR3 is TGTGCCAGCAGTTTATGGCAGCCCACAGATACGCAGTATTTT.

V and J are TRBV5-1 and TRBJ2-3; TRBD2 agrees at 9 bases. Germline CDR1 is SGHRS and CDR2 is YFSETQ. The CDR3 has 16 amino acids. V lost 4 bases, J lost 2 bases, and 8 bases stayed unmatched. This CDR3 reads CASSHGAGGPTDTQYF. In DNA, the CDR3 is TGCGCCAGCAGCCATGGGGCGGGGGGGCCCACAGATACGCAGTATTTT.

The gene calls are TRBV9 and TRBJ2-5, with 7 nucleotides matching TRBD1. The CDR3 has 14 amino acids. Trimming removed 1 base from V and 4 bases from J; junction bases left unmatched: 4. Germline V gives CDR1 SGDLS, CDR2 YYNGEE. The CDR3 nucleotides read TGTGCCAGCAGCGTAAGGTACAGGGGAGAGACCCAGTACTTC. Amino acids: CASSVRYRGETQYF.

Remarks on this clonotype: One end of the junction fails to match germline, which may point to a read error. The chain employs TRBV20-1 and TRBJ2-1, with D perhaps matching TRBD1 (6 bases). The CDR3 runs 15 residues. The V gene's germline CDR1 is DFQATT and CDR2 SNEGSKA (reference sequence). CDR3: CSTRRGQIAYNEQFF. For the CDR3, the DNA is TGCAGTACTAGAAGAGGACAGATTGCCTACAATGAGCAGTTCTTC.

This rearrangement joins TRBV28 to TRBJ1-5; TRBD1 aligns across 7 bases. The CDR3 has 18 amino acids. Trimming cost V 5 bases and J 0 bases; bases outside gene matches: 13. Germline-derived CDR1 and CDR2 are MDHEN and SYDVKM. Written as DNA, the CDR3 is TGTGCCAGCAGTCAACCGGGACAGCGTCTTAATAGCAATCAGCCCCAGCATTTT. Protein product: CASSQPGQRLNSNQPQHF. Variable domain in full (rest from reference TRBV28 and TRBJ1-5): DVKVTQSSRYLVKRTGEKVFLECVQDMDHENMFWYRQDPGLGLRLIYFSYDVKMKEKGDIPEGYSVSREKKERFSLILESASTNQTSMYLCASSQPGQRLNSNQPQHFGDGTRLSIL.

This clonotype has just a few counts. The CDR3 nucleotides are TGCAGTGCTAGTAGCCAGGGGGCCTTAAGCTACACCTTC. Translation: CSASSQGALSYTF. This chain connects TRBV20-1 to TRBJ1-2, with 8 bases matching TRBD1. The CDR3 contains 13 residues. V was clipped by 3 bases and J by 9 bases; unmatched bases: 9. Per germline, CDR1 DFQATT and CDR2 SNEGSKA (reference sequence).

This clonotype was seen only a few times. The chain carries TRBV24-1 and TRBJ2-5; D gene uncertain. The CDR3 is made up of 13 amino acids. The germline V gene has CDR1 KGHDR and CDR2 SFDVKD. V was clipped by 4 bases and J by 7 bases, with 12 bases between them. CDR3 loop: CATSDHRGWTQYF. CDR3 DNA: TGTGCCACCAGTGACCACAGAGGTTGGACCCAGTACTTC.

The rearrangement joins TRBV29-1 to TRBJ2-7, with D perhaps assigned TRBD1 or TRBD2 (5 bases each). The V and J ends lost 6 bases and 2 bases respectively, with 11 bases between them. The germline CDR1 and CDR2 sequences are SQVTM and ANQGSEA. The CDR3 has 12 residues. The CDR3 DNA sequence: TGCAGCGTGGGGACCGAGACCTACGAGCAGTACTTC. Protein product: CSVGTETYEQYF.

The rearrangement joins TRBV4-2 to TRBJ2-1; no clear D gene. This CDR3 region has 15 residues. Germline assignment: CDR1 LGHNA and CDR2 YNFKEQ. Trimming removed 2 bases from V and 0 bases from J, with 8 bases in between. The CDR3 here is CASSQIDSSYNEQFF. As DNA, the CDR3 is TGTGCCAGCAGCCAAATCGATAGCTCCTACAATGAGCAGTTCTTC.

The chain is built from TRBV21-1 and TRBJ2-7; no check of the table's D call, TRBD2, against the DNA was made. TRBV21-1 is assigned pseudogene status. The CDR3 contains 14 residues. The CDR3 here is CASKLEGTSNEQYF. In DNA, the CDR3 is TGTGCCAGCAAGTTGGAGGGGACGAGTAACGAGCAGTACTTC.

This clonotype was seen only a few times. This chain uses TRBV9 with TRBJ2-3; 11 bases align to TRBD2. The CDR3 length is 17 residues. Per germline, CDR1 SGDLS and CDR2 YYNGEE. Losses at the gene ends were 0 bases for V and 5 bases for J; bases not matched to a gene: 8. CDR3 amino acids: CASSVDLAGGIVDTQYF. In DNA, the CDR3 is TGTGCCAGCAGCGTAGACCTAGCGGGGGGTATTGTAGATACGCAGTATTTT.

V usage is TRBV6-1 and J usage is TRBJ2-5, with 7 positions matching TRBD2. The CDR3 covers 14 residues. J was trimmed by 9 bases and V by 8 bases; bases with no gene match: 15. Germline V lookup: CDR1 MNHNS, CDR2 SASEGT. CDR3 DNA sequence: TGTGCCAGCCTCCGTGTTAGGTCGGGGGGAGCCCAGTACTTC. Translating gives CASLRVRSGGAQYF.

This clonotype was seen a single time. The chain combines TRBV20-1 with TRBJ1-2; 9 bases are shared with TRBD1. Trimming took 4 bases from V and 7 from J; bases not matched to a gene: 10. Germline CDR1 and CDR2: DFQATT and SNEGSKA (reference sequence). The CDR3 consists of 14 residues. The CDR3: CSAKSSTGGAGYTF. The CDR3 nucleotides are TGCAGTGCTAAGAGCTCTACAGGGGGCGCTGGCTACACCTTC.

The J gene is TRBJ2-7, the V gene TRBV24-1, with 12 bases identical to TRBD1. The DNA matches TRBJ2-5 better at its end, which makes the J call doubtful. Germline V lookup: CDR1 KGHDR, CDR2 SFDVKD. This CDR3 region has 16 residues. The CDR3 DNA is TGTGCCACCAGTGACCAAGTGGGACAGGGGGCAGGGACCCAGTACTTC. This sequence encodes CATSDQVGQGAGTQYF.

The rearrangement uses TRBV20-1 and TRBJ2-4, with 12 bases that match TRBD2. Looked up from germline, CDR1 is DFQATT and CDR2 is SNEGSKA (reference sequence). The CDR3 runs to 18 residues. Losses at the gene ends were 3 bases for V and 0 bases for J; bases not matched to a gene: 9. In DNA form, the CDR3 reads TGCAGTGCTAGCAGACTAGCGGGGGAACTACTAGCCAAAAACATTCAGTACTTC. This sequence encodes CSASRLAGELLAKNIQYF.

The V gene is TRBV12-3 or TRBV12-4, the J gene TRBJ2-7; TRBD1 is a possible D gene (6 bases). The CDR3 totals 17 residues. V lost 5 bases and J lost 1, with 21 bases in between. DNA of the CDR3: TGTGCCAGCAGTCCTTCTGTCGGACAGCAGGGTTCCTACGAGCAGTACTTC. It is translated as CASSPSVGQQGSYEQYF.

This clonotype was detected a few times. This sequence joins TRBV7-2 and TRBJ1-1; D remains ambiguous. V was pared by 5 bases and J by 1 base, with 11 bases between. CDR1 and CDR2 (germline): SGHTA, FQGNSA. CDR3 length: 14 amino acids. The CDR3 spells CASSRTPPNTEAFF. CDR3 DNA: TGTGCCAGCAGCCGGACCCCACCGAACACTGAAGCTTTCTTT. The whole variable domain, remainder taken from reference TRBV7-2 and TRBJ1-1, is GAGVSQSPSNKVTEKGKDVELRCDPISGHTALYWYRQSLGQGLEFLIYFQGNSAPDKSGLPSDRFSAERTGGSVSTLTIQRTQQEDSAVYLCASSRTPPNTEAFFGQGTRLTVV.